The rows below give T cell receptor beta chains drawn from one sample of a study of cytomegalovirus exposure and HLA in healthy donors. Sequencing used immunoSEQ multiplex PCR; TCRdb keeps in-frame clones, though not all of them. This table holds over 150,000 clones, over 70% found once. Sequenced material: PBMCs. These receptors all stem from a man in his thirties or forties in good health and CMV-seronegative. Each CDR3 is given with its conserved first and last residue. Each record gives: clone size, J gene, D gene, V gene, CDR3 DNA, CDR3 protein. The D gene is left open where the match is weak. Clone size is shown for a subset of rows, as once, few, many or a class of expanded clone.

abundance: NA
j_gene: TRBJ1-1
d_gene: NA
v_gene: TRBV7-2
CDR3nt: TGTGCCAGCAGCTTAGTTCCCGGTTTGAACACTGAAGCTTTCTTT
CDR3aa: CASSLVPGLNTEAFF

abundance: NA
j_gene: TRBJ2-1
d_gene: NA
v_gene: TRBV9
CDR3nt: TGTGCCAGCAGCGTGAGGAGTGAGCAGTTCTTC
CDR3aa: CASSVRSEQFF

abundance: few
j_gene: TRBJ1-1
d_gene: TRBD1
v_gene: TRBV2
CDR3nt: TGTGCCAGCAGGCTGCACAGGGGAACTGAAGCTTTCTTT
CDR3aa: CASRLHRGTEAFF

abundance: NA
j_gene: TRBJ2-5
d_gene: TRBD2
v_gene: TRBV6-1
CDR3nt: TGTGCCAGCACCCGTTGGGGGGGAGAAGAGACCCAGTACTTC
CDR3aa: CASTRWGGEETQYF

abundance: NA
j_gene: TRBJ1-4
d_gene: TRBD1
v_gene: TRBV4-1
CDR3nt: TGCGCCAGCAGCCAAGAGGACAGGGGGCTGGGAAAACTGTTTTTT
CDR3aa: CASSQEDRGLGKLFF

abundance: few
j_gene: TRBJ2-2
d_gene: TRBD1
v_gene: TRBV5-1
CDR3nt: TGCGCCAGCGAAAGGGGGCCGAACACCGGGGAGCTGTTTTTT
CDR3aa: CASERGPNTGELFF

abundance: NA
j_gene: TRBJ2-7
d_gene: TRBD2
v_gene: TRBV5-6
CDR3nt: TGTGCCAGCAGCTTGGGCCTAGCGGTAACCTCCTACGAGCAGTACTTC
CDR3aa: CASSLGLAVTSYEQYF

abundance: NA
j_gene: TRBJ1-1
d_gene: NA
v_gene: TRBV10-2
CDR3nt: TGCGCCACGAATATCGACGCCGGAGGCATGAACACTGAAGCTTTCTTT
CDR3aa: CATNIDAGGMNTEAFF

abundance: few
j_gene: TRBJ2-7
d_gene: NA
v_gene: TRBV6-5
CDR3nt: TGTGCCAGCAGTCCCAGGACAGATTCCTACGAGCAGTACTTC
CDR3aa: CASSPRTDSYEQYF

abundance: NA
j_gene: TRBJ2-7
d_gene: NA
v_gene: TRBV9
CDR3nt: TGTGCCAGCAGCTGGGGCGAAAGCTCCTACGAGCAGTACTTC
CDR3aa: CASSWGESSYEQYF

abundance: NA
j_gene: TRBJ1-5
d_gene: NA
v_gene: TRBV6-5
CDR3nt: TGTGCCAGCAGCATCCGGGGGGGCAATCAGCCCCAGCATTTT
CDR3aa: CASSIRGGNQPQHF

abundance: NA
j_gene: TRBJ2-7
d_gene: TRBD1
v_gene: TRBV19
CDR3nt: TGTGCCAGTAGTATTCCGGGACAGGGATCCTACGAGCAGTACTTC
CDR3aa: CASSIPGQGSYEQYF

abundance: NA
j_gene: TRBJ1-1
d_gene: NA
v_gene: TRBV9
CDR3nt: TGTGCCAGCAGCCCACCGGACAGTATTAACACTGAAGCTTTCTTT
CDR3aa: CASSPPDSINTEAFF

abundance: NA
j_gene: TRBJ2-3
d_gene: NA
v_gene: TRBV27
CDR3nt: TGTGCCAGCAGTTTATCCTCTAGCACAGATACGCAGTATTTT
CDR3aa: CASSLSSSTDTQYF

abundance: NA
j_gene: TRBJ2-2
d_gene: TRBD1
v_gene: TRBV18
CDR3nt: TGTGCCAGCTCACCACTACCGGGACAGGTTACCGGGGAGCTGTTTTTT
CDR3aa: CASSPLPGQVTGELFF

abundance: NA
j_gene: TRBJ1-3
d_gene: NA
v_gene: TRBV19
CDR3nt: TGTGCCAGTAGTAAGGTGACTGCTGGAAACACCATATATTTT
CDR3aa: CASSKVTAGNTIYF

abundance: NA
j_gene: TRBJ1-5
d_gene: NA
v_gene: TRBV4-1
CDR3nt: TGCGCCAGCAGCCAAGAGGTACAGTTAAATCAGCCCCAGCATTTT
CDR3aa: CASSQEVQLNQPQHF

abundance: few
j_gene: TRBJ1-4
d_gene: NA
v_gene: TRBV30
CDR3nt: TGTGCCTGGACGAGGGAATCTAATGAAAAACTGTTTTTT
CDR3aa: CAWTRESNEKLFF

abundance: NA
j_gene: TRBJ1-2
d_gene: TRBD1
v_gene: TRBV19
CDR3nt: TGTGCCAGTAGTACGACAGGGCCCTATGGCTACACCTTC
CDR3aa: CASSTTGPYGYTF

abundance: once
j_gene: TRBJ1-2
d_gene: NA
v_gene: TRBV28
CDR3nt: TGTGCCAGCGGGAACAGGGATGGCTACACCTTC
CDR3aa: CASGNRDGYTF

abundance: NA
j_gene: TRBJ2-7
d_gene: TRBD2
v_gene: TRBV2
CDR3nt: TGTGCCAGCAGTGAGGTTAGCGGGAGGGTCGCCGAGCAGTACTTC
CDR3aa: CASSEVSGRVAEQYF

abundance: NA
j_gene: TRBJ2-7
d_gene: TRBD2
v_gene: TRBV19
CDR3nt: TGTGCCAGTAGTATAGGACTAGCGGAAAAGATCTACGAGCAGTACTTC
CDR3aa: CASSIGLAEKIYEQYF

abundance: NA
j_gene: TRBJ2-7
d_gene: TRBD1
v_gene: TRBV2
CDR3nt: TGTGCCAGCACCCTAAGGGGGCCCTCAGGCCACGAGCAGTACTTC
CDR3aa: CASTLRGPSGHEQYF

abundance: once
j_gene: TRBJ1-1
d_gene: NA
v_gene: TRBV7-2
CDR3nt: TGTGCCAGCAGCCCCATCTGGGCTCGGGCTTTCTTT
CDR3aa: CASSPIWARAFF

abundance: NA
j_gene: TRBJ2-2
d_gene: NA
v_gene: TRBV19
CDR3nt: TGTGCCAGTCGAGGATATAGAAACACCGGGGAGCTGTTTTTT
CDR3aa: CASRGYRNTGELFF

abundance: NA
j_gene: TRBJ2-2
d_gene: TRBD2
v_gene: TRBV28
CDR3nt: TGTGCCAGCAGCCTAGCGGGAGCCGGGGAGCTGTTTTTT
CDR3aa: CASSLAGAGELFF

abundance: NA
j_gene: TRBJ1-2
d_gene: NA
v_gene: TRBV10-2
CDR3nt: TGCGCCAGCAGTGAGTCGAGACAGCTCTATGGCTACACCTTC
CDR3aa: CASSESRQLYGYTF

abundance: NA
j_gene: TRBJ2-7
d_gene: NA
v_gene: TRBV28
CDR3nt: TGTGCCAGCAGGTTTGGGGCAGGCCCCTACGAGCAGTACTTC
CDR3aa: CASRFGAGPYEQYF

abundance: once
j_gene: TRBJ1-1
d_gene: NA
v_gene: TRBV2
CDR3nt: TGTGCCAGCAGACTCTCGACATTTTCCGATGAAGCTTTCTTT
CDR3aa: CASRLSTFSDEAFF